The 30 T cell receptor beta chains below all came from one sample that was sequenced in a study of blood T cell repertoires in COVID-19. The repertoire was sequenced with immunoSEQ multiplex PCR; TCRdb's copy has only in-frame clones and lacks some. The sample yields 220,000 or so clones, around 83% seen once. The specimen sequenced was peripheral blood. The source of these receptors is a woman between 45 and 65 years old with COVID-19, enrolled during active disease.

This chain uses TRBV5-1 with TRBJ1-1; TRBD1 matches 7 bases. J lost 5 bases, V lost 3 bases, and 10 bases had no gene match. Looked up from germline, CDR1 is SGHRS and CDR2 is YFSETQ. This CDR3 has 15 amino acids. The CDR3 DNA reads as TGCGCCAGCAGCTCCCAGACAGGGAGAATAACTGAAGCTTTCTTT. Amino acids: CASSSQTGRITEAFF.

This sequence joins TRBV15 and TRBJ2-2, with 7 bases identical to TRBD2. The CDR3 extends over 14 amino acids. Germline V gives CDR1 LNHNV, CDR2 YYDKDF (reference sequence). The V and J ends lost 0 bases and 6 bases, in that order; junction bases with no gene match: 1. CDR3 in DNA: TGTGCCACCAGCAGAGATGGGGGGGCCGGGGAGCTGTTTTTT. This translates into CATSRDGGAGELFF.

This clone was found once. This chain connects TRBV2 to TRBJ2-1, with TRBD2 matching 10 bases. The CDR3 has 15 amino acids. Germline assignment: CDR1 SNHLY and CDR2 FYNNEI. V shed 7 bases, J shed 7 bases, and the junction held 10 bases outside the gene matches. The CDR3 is CASNWGAGGRNEQFF. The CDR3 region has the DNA TGTGCCAGCAATTGGGGAGCGGGGGGGCGTAATGAGCAGTTCTTC. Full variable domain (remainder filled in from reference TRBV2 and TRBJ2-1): EPEVTQTPSHQVTQMGQEVILRCVPISNHLYFYWYRQILGQKVEFLVSFYNNEISEKSEIFDDQFSVERPDGSNFTLKIRSTKLEDSAMYFCASNWGAGGRNEQFFGPGTRLTVL.

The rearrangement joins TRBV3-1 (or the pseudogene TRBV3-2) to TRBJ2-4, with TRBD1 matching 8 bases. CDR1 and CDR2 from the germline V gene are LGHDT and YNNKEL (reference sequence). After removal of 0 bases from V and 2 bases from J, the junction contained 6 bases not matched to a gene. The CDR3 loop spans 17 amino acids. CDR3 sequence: CASSQDYRGVTKNIQYF. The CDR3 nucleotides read TGTGCCAGCAGCCAAGATTACAGGGGGGTGACCAAAAACATTCAGTACTTC.

The CDR3 loop is CASSPPSPYEQYF. In DNA, the CDR3 is TGTGCCAGCAGTCCCCCTAGTCCCTACGAGCAGTACTTC. This chain connects TRBV28 to TRBJ2-7, with no clear D. CDR3 length: 13 amino acids. V was trimmed by 5 bases and J by 2 bases, leaving 10 bases between them. Per germline, CDR1 MDHEN and CDR2 SYDVKM.

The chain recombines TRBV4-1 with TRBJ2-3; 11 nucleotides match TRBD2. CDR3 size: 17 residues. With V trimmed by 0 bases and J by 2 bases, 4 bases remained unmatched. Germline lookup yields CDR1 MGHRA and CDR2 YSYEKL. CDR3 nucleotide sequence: TGCGCCAGCAGCCAAGAAGCTAGCGGGGGGCTCACAGATACGCAGTATTTT. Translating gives CASSQEASGGLTDTQYF.

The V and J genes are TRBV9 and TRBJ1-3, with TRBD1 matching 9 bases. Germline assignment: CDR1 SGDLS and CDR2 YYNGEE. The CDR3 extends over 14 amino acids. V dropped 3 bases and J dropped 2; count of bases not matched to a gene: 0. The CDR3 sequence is CASSGDRAGNTIYF. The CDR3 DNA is TGTGCCAGCAGCGGGGACAGGGCTGGAAACACCATATATTTT.

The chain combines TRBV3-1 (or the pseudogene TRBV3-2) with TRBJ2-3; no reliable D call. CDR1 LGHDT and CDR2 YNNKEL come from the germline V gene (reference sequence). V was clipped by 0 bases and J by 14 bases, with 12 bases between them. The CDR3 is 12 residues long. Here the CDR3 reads CASSQEPSVLYF. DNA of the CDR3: TGTGCCAGCAGCCAAGAGCCCAGTGTCCTGTATTTT.

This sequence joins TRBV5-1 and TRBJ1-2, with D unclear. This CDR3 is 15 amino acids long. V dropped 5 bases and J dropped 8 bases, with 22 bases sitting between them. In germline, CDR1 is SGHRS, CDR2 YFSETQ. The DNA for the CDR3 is TGCGCCAGCAGTTCGTCCGGACTCCAACCCTGGGGCTACACCTTC. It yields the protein CASSSSGLQPWGYTF. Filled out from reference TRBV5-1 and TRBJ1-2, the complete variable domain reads KAGVTQTPRYLIKTRGQQVTLSCSPISGHRSVSWYQQTPGQGLQFLFEYFSETQRNKGNFPGRFSGRQFSNSRSEMNVSTLELGDSALYLCASSSSGLQPWGYTFGSGTRLTVV.

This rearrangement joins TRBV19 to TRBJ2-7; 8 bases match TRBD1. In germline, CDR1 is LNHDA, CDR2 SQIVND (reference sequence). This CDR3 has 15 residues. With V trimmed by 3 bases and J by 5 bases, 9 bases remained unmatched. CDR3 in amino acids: CASSISRGPRDEQYF. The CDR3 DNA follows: TGTGCCAGTAGTATCTCCAGGGGGCCCAGGGACGAGCAGTACTTC.

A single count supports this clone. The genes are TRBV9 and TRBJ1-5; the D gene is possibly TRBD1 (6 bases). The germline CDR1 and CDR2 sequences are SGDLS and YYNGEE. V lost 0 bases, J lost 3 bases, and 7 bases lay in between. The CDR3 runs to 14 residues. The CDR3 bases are TGTGCCAGCAGCGTAGCAGGGGCCAATCAGCCCCAGCATTTT. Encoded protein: CASSVAGANQPQHF. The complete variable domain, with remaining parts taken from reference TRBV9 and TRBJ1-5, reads DSGVTQTPKHLITATGQRVTLRCSPRSGDLSVYWYQQSLDQGLQFLIQYYNGEERAKGNILERFSAQQFPDLHSELNLSSLELGDSALYFCASSVAGANQPQHFGDGTRLSIL.

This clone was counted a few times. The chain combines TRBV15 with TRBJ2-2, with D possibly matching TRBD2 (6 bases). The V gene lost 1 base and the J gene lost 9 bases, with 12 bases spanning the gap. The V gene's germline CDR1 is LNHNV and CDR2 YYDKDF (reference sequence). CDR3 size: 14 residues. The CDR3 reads CATSRGGGPRELFF. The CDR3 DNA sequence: TGTGCCACCAGCAGAGGGGGAGGCCCCAGGGAGCTGTTTTTT.

CDR3 sequence: CASSVSGTGGVNTEAFF. CDR3 in DNA: TGTGCCAGCAGCGTTAGTGGGACAGGGGGTGTTAACACTGAAGCTTTCTTT. V is TRBV9 and J is TRBJ1-1; 11 bases map to TRBD1. V was pared by 2 bases and J by 2 bases, with 8 bases of the junction left unmatched. Germline V lookup: CDR1 SGDLS, CDR2 YYNGEE. The length of the CDR3 is 17 residues. Full variable domain (outside the CDR3, taken from reference TRBV9 and TRBJ1-1): DSGVTQTPKHLITATGQRVTLRCSPRSGDLSVYWYQQSLDQGLQFLIQYYNGEERAKGNILERFSAQQFPDLHSELNLSSLELGDSALYFCASSVSGTGGVNTEAFFGQGTRLTVV.

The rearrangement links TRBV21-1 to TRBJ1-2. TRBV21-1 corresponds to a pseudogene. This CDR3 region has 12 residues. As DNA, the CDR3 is TGTGCCAGCAGCACACTTAACTATGGCTACACCTTC. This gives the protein CASSTLNYGYTF.

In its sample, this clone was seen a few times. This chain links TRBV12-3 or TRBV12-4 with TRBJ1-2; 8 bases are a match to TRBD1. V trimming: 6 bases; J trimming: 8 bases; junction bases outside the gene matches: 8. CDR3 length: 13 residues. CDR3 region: CASSRGQAGGYTF. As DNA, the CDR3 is TGTGCCAGCAGCCGGGGACAGGCCGGAGGCTACACCTTC.

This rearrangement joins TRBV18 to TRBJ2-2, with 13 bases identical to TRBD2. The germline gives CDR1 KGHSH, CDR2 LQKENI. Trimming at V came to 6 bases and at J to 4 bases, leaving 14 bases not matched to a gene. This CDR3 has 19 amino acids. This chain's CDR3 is CASSPRTSGGSGSTGELFF. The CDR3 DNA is TGTGCCAGCTCTCCCCGGACTAGCGGGGGCTCCGGGAGCACCGGGGAGCTGTTTTTT.

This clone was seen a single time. CDR3 sequence (DNA): TGTGCCAGTAGTGATCCTTCGGGACTAGCGGGGTTAAGGAGCTCCTACAATGAGCAGTTCTTC. This sequence encodes CASSDPSGLAGLRSSYNEQFF. This rearrangement joins TRBV19 to TRBJ2-1; 13 nucleotides agree with TRBD2. The CDR3 is 21 amino acids. V lost 5 bases, J lost 0 bases, and 16 bases stayed unmatched. Germline CDR1 is LNHDA and CDR2 is SQIVND (reference sequence).

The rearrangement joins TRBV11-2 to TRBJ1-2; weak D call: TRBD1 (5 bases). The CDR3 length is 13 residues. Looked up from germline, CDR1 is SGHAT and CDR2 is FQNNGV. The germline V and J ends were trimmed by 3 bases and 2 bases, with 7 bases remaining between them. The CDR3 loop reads CASSLTENYGYTF. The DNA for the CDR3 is TGTGCCAGCAGCTTGACAGAGAACTATGGCTACACCTTC.

The CDR3 is CATSGPGLAGNEQFF. In nucleotides, the CDR3 is TGTGCCACCAGTGGACCAGGACTCGCCGGCAATGAGCAGTTCTTC. V usage is TRBV24-1 and J usage is TRBJ2-1; a weak D match, TRBD2 (5 bases). There are 15 residues in the CDR3. The V gene lost 5 bases and the J gene lost 6 bases, with 16 bases spanning the gap. Germline V gives CDR1 KGHDR, CDR2 SFDVKD.

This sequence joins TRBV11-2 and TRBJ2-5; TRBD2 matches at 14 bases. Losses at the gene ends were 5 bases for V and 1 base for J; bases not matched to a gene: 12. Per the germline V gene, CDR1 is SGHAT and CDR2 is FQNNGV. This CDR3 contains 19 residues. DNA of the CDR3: TGTGCCAGCAGCGCCCGTATCCGGACTAGCGGGGGGATCCAAGAGACCCAGTACTTC. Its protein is CASSARIRTSGGIQETQYF. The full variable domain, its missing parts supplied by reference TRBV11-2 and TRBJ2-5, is EAGVAQSPRYKIIEKRQSVAFWCNPISGHATLYWYQQILGQGPKLLIQFQNNGVVDDSQLPKDRFSAERLKGVDSTLKIQPAKLEDSAVYLCASSARIRTSGGIQETQYFGPGTRLLVL.

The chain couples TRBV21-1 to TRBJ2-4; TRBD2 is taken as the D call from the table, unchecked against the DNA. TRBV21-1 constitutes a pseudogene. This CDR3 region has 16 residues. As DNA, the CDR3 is TGTGCCAGCAGCAAAGGGGGAAGCGGGGGACCAAACATTCAGTACTTC. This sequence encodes CASSKGGSGGPNIQYF.

CDR3 DNA sequence: TGTGCCAGCAGCTTTCAGGGAGGGGAGAACACTGAAGCTTTCTTT. It codes for CASSFQGGENTEAFF. The chain recombines TRBV5-8 with TRBJ1-1, with D tentatively TRBD1 (5 bases). The germline V gene encodes CDR1 SGHTS and CDR2 YDEGEE. The length of the CDR3 is 15 residues. Trimming shortened V by 2 bases and J by 1 base, and 12 bases separated the two germline ends.

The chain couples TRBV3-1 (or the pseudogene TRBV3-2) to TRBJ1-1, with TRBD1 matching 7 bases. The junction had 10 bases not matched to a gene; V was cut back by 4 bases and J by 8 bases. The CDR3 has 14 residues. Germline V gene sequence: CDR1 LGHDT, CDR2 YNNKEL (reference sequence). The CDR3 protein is CASSLNLRGTEAFF. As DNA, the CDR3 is TGTGCCAGCAGCCTAAACCTCAGGGGGACGGAAGCTTTCTTT.

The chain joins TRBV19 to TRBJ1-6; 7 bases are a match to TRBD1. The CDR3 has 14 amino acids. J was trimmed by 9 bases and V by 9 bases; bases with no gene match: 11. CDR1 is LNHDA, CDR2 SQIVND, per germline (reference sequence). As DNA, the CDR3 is TGTGCCAGCTCTTCCGGGACAGTGGGTTCACCCCTCCACTTT. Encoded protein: CASSSGTVGSPLHF.

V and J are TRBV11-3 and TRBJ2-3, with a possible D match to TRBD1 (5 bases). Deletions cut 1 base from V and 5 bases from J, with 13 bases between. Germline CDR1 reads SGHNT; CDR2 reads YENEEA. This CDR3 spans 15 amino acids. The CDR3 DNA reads TGTGCCAGCAGCTTAGGAGGCGGCGGACAAGATACGCAGTATTTT. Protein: CASSLGGGGQDTQYF.

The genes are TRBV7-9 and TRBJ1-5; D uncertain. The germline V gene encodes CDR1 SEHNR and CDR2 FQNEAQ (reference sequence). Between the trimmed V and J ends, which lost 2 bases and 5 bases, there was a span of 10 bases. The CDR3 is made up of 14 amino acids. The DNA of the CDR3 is TGTGCCAGCAGCTTACCTGGACTCTATCAGCCCCAGCATTTT. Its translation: CASSLPGLYQPQHF.

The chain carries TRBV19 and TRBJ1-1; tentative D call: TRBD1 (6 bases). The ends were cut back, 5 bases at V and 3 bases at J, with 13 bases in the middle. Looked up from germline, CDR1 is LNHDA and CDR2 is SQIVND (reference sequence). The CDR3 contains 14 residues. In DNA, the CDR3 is TGTGCCAGTAGTTCAGCGGACAGATACACTGAAGCTTTCTTT. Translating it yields CASSSADRYTEAFF. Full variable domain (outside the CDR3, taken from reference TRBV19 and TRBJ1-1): DGGITQSPKYLFRKEGQNVTLSCEQNLNHDAMYWYRQDPGQGLRLIYYSQIVNDFQKGDIAEGYSVSREKKESFPLTVTSAQKNPTAFYLCASSSADRYTEAFFGQGTRLTVV.

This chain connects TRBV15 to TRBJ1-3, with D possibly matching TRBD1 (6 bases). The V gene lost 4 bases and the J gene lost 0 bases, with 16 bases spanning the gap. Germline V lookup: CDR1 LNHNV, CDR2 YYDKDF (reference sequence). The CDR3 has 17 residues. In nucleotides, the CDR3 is TGTGCCACCAGCATACCAGGGGCCCCCTTCTCTGGAAACACCATATATTTT. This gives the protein CATSIPGAPFSGNTIYF.

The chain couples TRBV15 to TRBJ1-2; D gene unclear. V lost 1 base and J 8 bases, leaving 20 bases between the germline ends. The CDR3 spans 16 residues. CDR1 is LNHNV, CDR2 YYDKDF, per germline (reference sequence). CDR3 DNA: TGTGCCACCAGCAGAGTGCCTCAGGCCCAAAGGGAGGGCTACACCTTC. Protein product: CATSRVPQAQREGYTF.

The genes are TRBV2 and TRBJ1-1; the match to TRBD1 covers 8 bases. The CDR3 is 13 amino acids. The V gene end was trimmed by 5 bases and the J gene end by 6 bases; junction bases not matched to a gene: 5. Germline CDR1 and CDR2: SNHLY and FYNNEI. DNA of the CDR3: TGTGCCAGCAGTTCTGACAGGGGCGCTGAAGCTTTCTTT. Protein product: CASSSDRGAEAFF.